These 14 T cell receptor beta chains were all obtained from the same sample, sequenced in a study of blood T cell repertoires in COVID-19. Profiling relied on immunoSEQ multiplex PCR, and the TCRdb table lists in-frame clones only, not all of them. The table includes under 150,000 clones, around four fifths detected once. Sequenced: peripheral blood. The receptor set was obtained from a human donor in a cohort sampled during active COVID-19.

The chain is built from TRBV18 and TRBJ1-1, with D unresolved. The CDR3 sequence is 14 residues long. Germline V gene lookup returns CDR1 KGHSH and CDR2 LQKENI. V was shortened by 3 bases and J by 11 bases, with 19 bases between the two germline ends. The CDR3 DNA reads TGTGCCAGCTCACCCCCTTCTATTTTGGGCCAGGCTTTCTTT. Residues: CASSPPSILGQAFF. Full variable domain (outside the CDR3, taken from reference TRBV18 and TRBJ1-1): NAGVMQNPRHLVRRRGQEARLRCSPMKGHSHVYWYRQLPEEGLKFMVYLQKENIIDESGMPKERFSAEFPKEGPSILRIQQVVRGDSAAYFCASSPPSILGQAFFGQGTRLTVV.

The chain couples TRBV2 to TRBJ2-7; TRBD2 matches 9 bases. This CDR3 contains 15 residues. Germline V gene sequence: CDR1 SNHLY, CDR2 FYNNEI. Losses at the gene ends were 6 bases for V and 3 bases for J; bases not matched to a gene: 9. CDR3 sequence: CASRKTREGNYEQYF. CDR3 coding DNA: TGTGCCAGCAGGAAAACGCGGGAGGGAAACTACGAGCAGTACTTC.

V and J are TRBV20-1 and TRBJ2-7, with D tentatively TRBD1 (6 bases). The germline CDR1 and CDR2 sequences are DFQATT and SNEGSKA (reference sequence). V dropped 3 bases and J dropped 3 bases, with 15 bases sitting between them. The CDR3 covers 14 residues. The CDR3 loop reads CSASKAGDYYEQYF. CDR3 nucleotide sequence: TGCAGTGCTAGTAAGGCAGGGGATTACTACGAGCAGTACTTC.

The chain employs TRBV7-2 and TRBJ2-3; tentatively, D is TRBD2 (6 bases). The V and J ends lost 5 bases and 6 bases respectively, with 18 bases between them. CDR3 length: 15 residues. The germline CDR1 and CDR2 sequences are SGHTA and FQGNSA. For the CDR3, the DNA is TGTGCCAGCAGCGACGCACGCGGGGTCTGGGATACGCAGTATTTT. Residues: CASSDARGVWDTQYF.

This clone was detected only a few times. The chain has TRBV19 and TRBJ2-1; the match to TRBD2 covers 9 bases. Unmatched junction bases numbered 10, after V lost 5 bases and J lost 8 bases. CDR1 is LNHDA and CDR2 is SQIVND in the germline V gene (reference sequence). The CDR3 is made up of 15 amino acids. The CDR3 is CASSPPRTSAYEQFF. The CDR3 DNA reads TGTGCCAGTAGTCCCCCCCGGACTAGCGCTTATGAGCAGTTCTTC. Filled out from reference TRBV19 and TRBJ2-1, the complete variable domain reads DGGITQSPKYLFRKEGQNVTLSCEQNLNHDAMYWYRQDPGQGLRLIYYSQIVNDFQKGDIAEGYSVSREKKESFPLTVTSAQKNPTAFYLCASSPPRTSAYEQFFGPGTRLTVL.

This clone was seen a few times. The rearrangement links TRBV4-2 to TRBJ1-2; 7 positions match TRBD1. Germline-derived CDR1 and CDR2 are LGHNA and YNFKEQ. The CDR3 extends over 13 amino acids. V shed 8 bases and J 1 base; nucleotides not matched to a gene: 4. CDR3 protein: CASLDRVNYGYTF. CDR3 DNA: TGTGCCAGCCTAGACAGGGTTAACTATGGCTACACCTTC.

The chain couples TRBV4-2 to TRBJ2-5, with TRBD2 matching over 9 bases. With V trimmed by 0 bases and J by 5 bases, 10 bases remained unmatched. The germline V gene encodes CDR1 LGHNA and CDR2 YNFKEQ. The CDR3 contains 17 residues. CDR3 sequence reads: CASSQDGLAGTAETQYF. In nucleotides, the CDR3 is TGTGCCAGCAGCCAAGATGGCCTAGCGGGGACCGCGGAGACCCAGTACTTC.

This chain joins TRBV5-1 and TRBJ1-1, with unresolved D. Trimming shortened V by 0 bases and J by 11 bases, and 11 bases separated the two germline ends. Germline V gene data show CDR1 as SGHRS and CDR2 as YFSETQ. The CDR3 covers 12 residues. The CDR3 loop is CASSLERTRAFF. CDR3 bases: TGCGCCAGCAGCTTGGAAAGGACTCGGGCTTTCTTT.

The V and J genes are TRBV29-1 and TRBJ2-7, with D hard to call. CDR1 and CDR2 (germline): SQVTM, ANQGSEA. The length of the CDR3 is 13 residues. V was clipped by 4 bases and J by 0 bases, with 10 bases between them. CDR3 protein: CSVGGLSSYEQYF. Here the CDR3 DNA reads TGCAGCGTTGGCGGCCTGAGCTCCTACGAGCAGTACTTC.

The chain links TRBV28 to TRBJ2-7; 8 bases line up with TRBD1. With V trimmed by 10 bases and J by 0 bases, 5 bases remained unmatched. This CDR3 is built from 13 residues. Germline V gene lookup returns CDR1 MDHEN and CDR2 SYDVKM. CDR3 sequence: CATQGATSYEQYF. CDR3 bases: TGTGCCACCCAGGGGGCAACCTCCTACGAGCAGTACTTC.

The chain has TRBV3-1 (or the pseudogene TRBV3-2) and TRBJ1-1, with D tentatively TRBD1 (6 bases). Trimming pared 0 bases from V and 11 bases from J, leaving 10 bases between. This CDR3 spans 12 amino acids. The germline V gene encodes CDR1 LGHDT and CDR2 YNNKEL (reference sequence). CDR3 amino acids: CASSQDRGYAFF. The CDR3 DNA reads TGTGCCAGCAGCCAAGACAGGGGCTACGCTTTCTTT.

V gene TRBV5-1 combines with J gene TRBJ2-7; perhaps TRBD1 as D (5 bases). Trimming cost V 0 bases and J 3 bases, with 7 bases left between them. The CDR3 runs to 13 residues. In germline, CDR1 is SGHRS, CDR2 YFSETQ. The CDR3 DNA follows: TGCGCCAGCAGCTTGGATACAGGCTACGAGCAGTACTTC. This sequence encodes CASSLDTGYEQYF. The whole variable domain, filled in from reference TRBV5-1 and TRBJ2-7, reads KAGVTQTPRYLIKTRGQQVTLSCSPISGHRSVSWYQQTPGQGLQFLFEYFSETQRNKGNFPGRFSGRQFSNSRSEMNVSTLELGDSALYLCASSLDTGYEQYFGPGTRLTVT.

V gene TRBV5-4 combines with J gene TRBJ2-1; D is possibly TRBD2 (5 bases). CDR1 SGHNT and CDR2 YYREEE come from the germline V gene (reference sequence). The CDR3 runs to 16 residues. Trimming took off 0 bases at V and 2 bases at J, with 12 bases between the two ends. In DNA, the CDR3 is TGTGCCAGCAGCTTGGATCGGGGAGCCGCCTACAATGAGCAGTTCTTC. Translation: CASSLDRGAAYNEQFF.

V and J are TRBV19 and TRBJ1-3; D unclear. The CDR3 runs to 13 residues. The V and J ends lost 5 bases and 5 bases respectively, with 10 bases between them. Looked up from germline, CDR1 is LNHDA and CDR2 is SQIVND (reference sequence). CDR3: CASSRGERNTIYF. As DNA, the CDR3 is TGTGCCAGTAGTCGGGGAGAAAGAAACACCATATATTTT. Full variable domain (outside the CDR3, taken from reference TRBV19 and TRBJ1-3): DGGITQSPKYLFRKEGQNVTLSCEQNLNHDAMYWYRQDPGQGLRLIYYSQIVNDFQKGDIAEGYSVSREKKESFPLTVTSAQKNPTAFYLCASSRGERNTIYFGEGSWLTVV.